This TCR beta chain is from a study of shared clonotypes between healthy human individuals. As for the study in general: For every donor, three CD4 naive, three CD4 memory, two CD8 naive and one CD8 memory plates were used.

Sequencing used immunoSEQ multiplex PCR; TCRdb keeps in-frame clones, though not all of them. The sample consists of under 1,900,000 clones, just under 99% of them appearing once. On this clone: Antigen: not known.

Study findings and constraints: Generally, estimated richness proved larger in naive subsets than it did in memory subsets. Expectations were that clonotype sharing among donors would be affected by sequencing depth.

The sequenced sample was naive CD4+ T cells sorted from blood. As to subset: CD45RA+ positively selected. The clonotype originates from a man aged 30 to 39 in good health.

CDR3 in amino acids: CASSLGAGNTIPTGELFF. In DNA, the CDR3 is TGTGCCAGCAGCTTAGGCGCTGGGAACACCATTCCCACCGGGGAGCTGTTTTTT. V usage is TRBV11-2 and J usage is TRBJ2-2, with unresolved D. Germline CDR1 is SGHAT and CDR2 is FQNNGV. V lost 1 base to trimming and J lost 4 bases, with 19 bases between them. The CDR3 has 18 residues.